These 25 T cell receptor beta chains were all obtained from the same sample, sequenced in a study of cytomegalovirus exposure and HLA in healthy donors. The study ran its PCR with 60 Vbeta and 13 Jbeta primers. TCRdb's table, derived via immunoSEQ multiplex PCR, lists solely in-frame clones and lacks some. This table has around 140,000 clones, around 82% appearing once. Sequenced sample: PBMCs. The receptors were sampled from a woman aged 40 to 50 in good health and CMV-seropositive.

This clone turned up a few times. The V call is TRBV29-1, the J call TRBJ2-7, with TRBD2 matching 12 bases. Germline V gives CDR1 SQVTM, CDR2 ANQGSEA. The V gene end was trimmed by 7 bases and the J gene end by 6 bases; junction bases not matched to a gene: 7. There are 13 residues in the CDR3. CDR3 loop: CSARTSGKGEQYF. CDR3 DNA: TGCAGCGCCAGGACTAGCGGGAAAGGCGAGCAGTACTTC.

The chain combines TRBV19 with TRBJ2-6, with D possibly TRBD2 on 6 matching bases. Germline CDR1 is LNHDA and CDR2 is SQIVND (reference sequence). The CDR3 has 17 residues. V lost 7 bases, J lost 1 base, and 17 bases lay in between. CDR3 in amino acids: CASTLAEAGSGANVLTF. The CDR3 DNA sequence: TGTGCCAGTACTCTCGCGGAGGCGGGATCTGGGGCCAACGTCCTGACTTTC.

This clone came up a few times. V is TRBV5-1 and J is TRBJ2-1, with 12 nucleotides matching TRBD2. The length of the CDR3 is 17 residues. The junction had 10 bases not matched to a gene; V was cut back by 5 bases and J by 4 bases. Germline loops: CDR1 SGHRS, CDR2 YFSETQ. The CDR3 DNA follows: TGCGCCAGCAGTTCCGGACTAGCGGGATCGCTTTACAATGAGCAGTTCTTC. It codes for CASSSGLAGSLYNEQFF.

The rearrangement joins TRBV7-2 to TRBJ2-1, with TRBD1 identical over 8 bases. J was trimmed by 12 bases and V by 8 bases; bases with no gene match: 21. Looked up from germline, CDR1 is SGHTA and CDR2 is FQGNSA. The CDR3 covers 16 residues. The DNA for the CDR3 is TGTGCCAGCTTTCGGACAGGGAGAGTGTCGGGCGCAGGGCAGTTCTTC. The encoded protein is CASFRTGRVSGAGQFF.

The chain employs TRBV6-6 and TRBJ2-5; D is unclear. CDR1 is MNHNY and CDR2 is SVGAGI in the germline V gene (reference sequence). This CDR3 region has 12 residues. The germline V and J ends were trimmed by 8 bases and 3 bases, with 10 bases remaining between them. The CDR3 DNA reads TGTGCCAGCGGGCTAAAAGAAGAGACCCAGTACTTC. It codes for CASGLKEETQYF.

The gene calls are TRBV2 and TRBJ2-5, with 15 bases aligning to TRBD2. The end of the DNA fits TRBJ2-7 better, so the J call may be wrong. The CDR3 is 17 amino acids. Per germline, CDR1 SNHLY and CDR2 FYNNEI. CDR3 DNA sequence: TGTGCCAGCAGGGGGATGGGACTAGCGGGAGGTTCCTACGAGCAGTACTTC. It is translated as CASRGMGLAGGSYEQYF.

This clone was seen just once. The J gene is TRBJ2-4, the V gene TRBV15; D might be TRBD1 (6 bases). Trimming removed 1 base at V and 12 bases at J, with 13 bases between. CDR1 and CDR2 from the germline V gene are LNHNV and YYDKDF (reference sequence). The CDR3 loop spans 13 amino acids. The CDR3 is CATSRGNRESQYF. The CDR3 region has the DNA TGTGCCACCAGCAGAGGGAACAGGGAGTCTCAGTACTTC.

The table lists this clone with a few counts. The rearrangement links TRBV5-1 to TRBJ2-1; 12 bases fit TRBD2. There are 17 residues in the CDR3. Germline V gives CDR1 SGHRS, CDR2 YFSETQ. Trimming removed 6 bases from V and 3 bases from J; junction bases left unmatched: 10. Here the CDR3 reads CASKSTLAGGGYNEQFF. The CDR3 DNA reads TGCGCCAGCAAATCGACTCTAGCGGGAGGGGGCTACAATGAGCAGTTCTTC. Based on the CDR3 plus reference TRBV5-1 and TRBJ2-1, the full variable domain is KAGVTQTPRYLIKTRGQQVTLSCSPISGHRSVSWYQQTPGQGLQFLFEYFSETQRNKGNFPGRFSGRQFSNSRSEMNVSTLELGDSALYLCASKSTLAGGGYNEQFFGPGTRLTVL.

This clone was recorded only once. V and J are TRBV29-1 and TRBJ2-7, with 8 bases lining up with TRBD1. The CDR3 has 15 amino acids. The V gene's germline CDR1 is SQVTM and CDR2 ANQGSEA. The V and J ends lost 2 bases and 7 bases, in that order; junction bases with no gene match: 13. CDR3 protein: CSVESGSQGAREQYF. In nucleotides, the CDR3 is TGCAGCGTTGAATCTGGAAGCCAGGGGGCAAGAGAGCAGTACTTC.

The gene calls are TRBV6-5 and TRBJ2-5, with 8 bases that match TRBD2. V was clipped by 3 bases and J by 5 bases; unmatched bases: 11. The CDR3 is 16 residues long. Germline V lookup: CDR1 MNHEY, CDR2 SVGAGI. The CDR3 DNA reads TGTGCCAGCAGTTATAGACGGGAGGGCCTAGGGGAGACCCAGTACTTC. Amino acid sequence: CASSYRREGLGETQYF.

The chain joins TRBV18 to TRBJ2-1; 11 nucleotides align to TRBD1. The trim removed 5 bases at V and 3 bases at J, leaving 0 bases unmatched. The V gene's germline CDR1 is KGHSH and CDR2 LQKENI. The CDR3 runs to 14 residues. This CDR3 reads CASSGTGGYNEQFF. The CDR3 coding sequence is TGTGCCAGCTCAGGGACAGGGGGCTACAATGAGCAGTTCTTC. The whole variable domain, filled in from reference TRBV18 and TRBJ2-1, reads NAGVMQNPRHLVRRRGQEARLRCSPMKGHSHVYWYRQLPEEGLKFMVYLQKENIIDESGMPKERFSAEFPKEGPSILRIQQVVRGDSAAYFCASSGTGGYNEQFFGPGTRLTVL.

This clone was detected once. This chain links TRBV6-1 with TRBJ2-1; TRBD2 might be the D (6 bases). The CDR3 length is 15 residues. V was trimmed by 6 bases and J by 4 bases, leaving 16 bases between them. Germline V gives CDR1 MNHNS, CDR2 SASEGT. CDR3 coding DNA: TGTGCCAGCAGCCTCCCAGGAGGGGCGTACAATGAGCAGTTCTTC. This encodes CASSLPGGAYNEQFF.

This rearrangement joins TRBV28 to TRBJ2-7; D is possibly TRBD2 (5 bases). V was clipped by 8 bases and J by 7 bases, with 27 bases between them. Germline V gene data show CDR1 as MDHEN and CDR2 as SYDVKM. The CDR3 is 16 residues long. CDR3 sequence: CASRPSRRPRTGEQYF. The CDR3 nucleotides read TGTGCCAGCCGACCCTCCCGGAGGCCCAGGACGGGGGAGCAGTACTTC.

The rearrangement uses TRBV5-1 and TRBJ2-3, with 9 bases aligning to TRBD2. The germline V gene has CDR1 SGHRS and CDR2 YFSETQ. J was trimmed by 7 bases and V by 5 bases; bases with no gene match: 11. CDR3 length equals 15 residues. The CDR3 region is CASRSLSGSSNTQYF. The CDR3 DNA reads TGCGCCAGCAGATCGCTTAGCGGGAGCTCAAATACGCAGTATTTT.

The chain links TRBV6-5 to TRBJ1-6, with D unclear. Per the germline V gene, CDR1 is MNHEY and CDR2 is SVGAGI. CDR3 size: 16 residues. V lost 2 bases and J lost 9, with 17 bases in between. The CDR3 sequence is CASSYAWTEVGSPLHF. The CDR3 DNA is TGTGCCAGCAGTTACGCCTGGACTGAAGTGGGTTCACCCCTCCACTTT.

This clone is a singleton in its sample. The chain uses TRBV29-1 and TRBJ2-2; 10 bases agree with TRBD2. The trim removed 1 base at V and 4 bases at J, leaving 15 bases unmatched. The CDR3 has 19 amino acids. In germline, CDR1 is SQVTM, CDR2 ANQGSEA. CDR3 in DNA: TGCAGCGTTGAAGTGAGGCCCCCAGCGGGAGGGCCAATCACCGGGGAGCTGTTTTTT. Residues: CSVEVRPPAGGPITGELFF.

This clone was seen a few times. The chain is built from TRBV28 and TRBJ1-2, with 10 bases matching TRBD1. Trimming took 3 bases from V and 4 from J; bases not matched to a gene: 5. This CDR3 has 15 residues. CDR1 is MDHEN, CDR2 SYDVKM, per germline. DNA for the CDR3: TGTGCCAGCAGTTTCCGGGACAGGGGAGTCTATGGCTACACCTTC. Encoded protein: CASSFRDRGVYGYTF.

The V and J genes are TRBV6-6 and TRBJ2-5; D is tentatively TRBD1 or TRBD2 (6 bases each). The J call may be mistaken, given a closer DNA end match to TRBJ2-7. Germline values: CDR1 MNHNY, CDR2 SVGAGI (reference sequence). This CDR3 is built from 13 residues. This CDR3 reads CASTYGGGGEQYF. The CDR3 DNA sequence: TGTGCCAGCACCTACGGTGGAGGGGGCGAGCAGTACTTC.

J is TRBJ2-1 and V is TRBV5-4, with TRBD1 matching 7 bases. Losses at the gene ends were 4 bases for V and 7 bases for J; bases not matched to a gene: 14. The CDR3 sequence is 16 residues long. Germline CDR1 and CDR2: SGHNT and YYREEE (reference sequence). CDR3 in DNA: TGTGCCAGCAGCCGCTTTGACAGGGTTGTGAGGAATGAGCAGTTCTTC. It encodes CASSRFDRVVRNEQFF.

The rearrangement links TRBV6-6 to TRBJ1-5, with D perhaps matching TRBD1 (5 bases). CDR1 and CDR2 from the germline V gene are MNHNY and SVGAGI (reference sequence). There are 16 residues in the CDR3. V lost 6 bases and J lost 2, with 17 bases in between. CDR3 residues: CASRKHQGFGNQPQHF. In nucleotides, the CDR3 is TGTGCCAGCAGAAAGCACCAGGGTTTTGGCAATCAGCCCCAGCATTTT.

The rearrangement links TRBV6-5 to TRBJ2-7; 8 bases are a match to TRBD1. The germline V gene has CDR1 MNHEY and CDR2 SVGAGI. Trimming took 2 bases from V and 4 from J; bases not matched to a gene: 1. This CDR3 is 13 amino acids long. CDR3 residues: CASSYRTGYEQYF. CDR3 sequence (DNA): TGTGCCAGCAGTTACCGGACAGGGTACGAGCAGTACTTC.

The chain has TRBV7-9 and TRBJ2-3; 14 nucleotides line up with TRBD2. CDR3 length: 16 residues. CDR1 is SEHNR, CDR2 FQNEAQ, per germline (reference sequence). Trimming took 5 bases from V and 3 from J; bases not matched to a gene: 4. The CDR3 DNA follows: TGTGCCAGCAGCCAGGGACTAGCGGGAGATACAGATACGCAGTATTTT. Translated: CASSQGLAGDTDTQYF. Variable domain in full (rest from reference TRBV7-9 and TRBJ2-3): DTGVSQNPRHKITKRGQNVTFRCDPISEHNRLYWYRQTLGQGPEFLTYFQNEAQLEKSRLLSDRFSAERPKGSFSTLEIQRTEQGDSAMYLCASSQGLAGDTDTQYFGPGTRLTVL.

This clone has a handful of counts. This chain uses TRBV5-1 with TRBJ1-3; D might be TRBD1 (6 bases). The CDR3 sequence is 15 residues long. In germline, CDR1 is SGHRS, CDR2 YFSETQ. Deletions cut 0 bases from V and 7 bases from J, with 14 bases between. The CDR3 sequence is CASSLEGGSLNTIYF. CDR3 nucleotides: TGCGCCAGCAGCTTGGAGGGGGGGTCACTGAACACCATATATTTT.

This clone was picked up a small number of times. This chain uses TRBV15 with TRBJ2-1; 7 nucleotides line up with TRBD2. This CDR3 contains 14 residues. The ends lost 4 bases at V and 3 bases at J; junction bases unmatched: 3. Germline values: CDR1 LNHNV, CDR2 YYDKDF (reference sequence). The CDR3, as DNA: TGTGCCACCAGCATCAGCGGGATCTACAATGAGCAGTTCTTC. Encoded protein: CATSISGIYNEQFF.

The CDR3 sequence is CASSFADSGATGELFF. Here the CDR3 DNA reads TGTGCCAGCAGCTTTGCAGATAGCGGAGCCACCGGGGAGCTGTTTTTT. The rearrangement links TRBV11-3 to TRBJ2-2; weak D call: TRBD2 (6 bases). V was trimmed by 3 bases and J by 4 bases, leaving 15 bases between them. CDR3 length equals 16 residues. Germline CDR1 reads SGHNT; CDR2 reads YENEEA. Based on the CDR3 plus reference TRBV11-3 and TRBJ2-2, the full variable domain is EAGVVQSPRYKIIEKKQPVAFWCNPISGHNTLYWYLQNLGQGPELLIRYENEEAVDDSQLPKDRFSAERLKGVDSTLKIQPAELGDSAVYLCASSFADSGATGELFFGEGSRLTVL.